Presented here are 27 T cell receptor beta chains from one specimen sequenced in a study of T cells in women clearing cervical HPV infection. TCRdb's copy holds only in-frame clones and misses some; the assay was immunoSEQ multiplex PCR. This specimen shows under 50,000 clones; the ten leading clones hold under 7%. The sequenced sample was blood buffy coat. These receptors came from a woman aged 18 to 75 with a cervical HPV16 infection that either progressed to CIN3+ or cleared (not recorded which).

The CDR3 bases that were read are TGTGCCAGCAGTTGGACAGGGGTTAATTCACCC. It translates to CASSWTGVNSP. The full CDR3 protein reads CASSWTGVNSPLHF. The chain joins TRBV6-9 to TRBJ1-6; TRBD1 matches at 9 bases. Coverage ceases 3 residues before the CDR3 finishes, and the germline J gene fills in the end. Per germline, CDR1 MNHGY and CDR2 SVAAGI. The CDR3 runs to 14 residues. Germline trimming cut 4 bases from V and 6 bases from J; bases unmatched to any gene: 1.

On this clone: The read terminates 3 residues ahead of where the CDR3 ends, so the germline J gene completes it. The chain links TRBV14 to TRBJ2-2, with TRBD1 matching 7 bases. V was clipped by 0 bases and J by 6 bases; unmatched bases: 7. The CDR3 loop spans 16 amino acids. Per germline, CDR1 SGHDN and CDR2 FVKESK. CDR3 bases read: TGTGCCAGCAGCCAAGATGTAGGACAGGTGGCCGGGGAG. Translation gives CASSQDVGQVAGE. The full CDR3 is CASSQDVGQVAGELFF.

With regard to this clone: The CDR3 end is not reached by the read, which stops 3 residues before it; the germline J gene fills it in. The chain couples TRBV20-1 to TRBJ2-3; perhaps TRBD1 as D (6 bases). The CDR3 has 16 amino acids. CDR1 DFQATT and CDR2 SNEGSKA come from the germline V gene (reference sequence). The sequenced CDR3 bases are TGCAGTGCTAGAGGCGGACGGCGAGGGGGTCGCGAGACG. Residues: CSARGGRRGGRET. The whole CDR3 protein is CSARGGRRGGRETQYF.

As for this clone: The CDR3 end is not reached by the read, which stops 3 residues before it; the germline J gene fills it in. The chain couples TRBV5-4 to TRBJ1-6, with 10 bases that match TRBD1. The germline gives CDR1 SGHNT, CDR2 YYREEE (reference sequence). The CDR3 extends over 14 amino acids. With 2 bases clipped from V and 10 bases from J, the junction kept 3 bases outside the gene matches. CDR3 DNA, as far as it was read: TGTGCCAGCAGCTTAAGGGACAGGGGATCACCC. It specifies CASSLRDRGSP. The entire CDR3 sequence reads CASSLRDRGSPLHF.

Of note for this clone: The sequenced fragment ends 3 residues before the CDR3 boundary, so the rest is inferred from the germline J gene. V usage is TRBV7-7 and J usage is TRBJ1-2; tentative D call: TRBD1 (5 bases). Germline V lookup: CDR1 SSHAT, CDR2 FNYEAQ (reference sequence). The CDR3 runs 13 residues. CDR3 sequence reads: CASSLNQGNDYTF. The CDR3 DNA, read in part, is TGTGCCAGCAGCTTAAACCAGGGTAATGAC.

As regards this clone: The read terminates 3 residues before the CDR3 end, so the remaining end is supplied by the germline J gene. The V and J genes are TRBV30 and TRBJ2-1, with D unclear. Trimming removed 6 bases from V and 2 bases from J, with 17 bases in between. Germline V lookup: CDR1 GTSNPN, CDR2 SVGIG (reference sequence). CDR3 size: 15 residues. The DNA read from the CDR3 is TGTGCCTGCCATCGTCCCGCGGCCACCTACAATGAG. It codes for CACHRPAATYNE. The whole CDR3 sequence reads CACHRPAATYNEQFF.

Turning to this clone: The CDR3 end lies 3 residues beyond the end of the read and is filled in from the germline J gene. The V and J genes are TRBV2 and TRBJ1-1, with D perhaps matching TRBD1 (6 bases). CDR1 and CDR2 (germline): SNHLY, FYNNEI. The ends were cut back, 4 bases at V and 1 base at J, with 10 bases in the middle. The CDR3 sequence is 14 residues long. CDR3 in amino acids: CASSVLDRNTEAFF. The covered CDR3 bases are TGTGCCAGCAGTGTCTTGGACAGGAACACTGAA.

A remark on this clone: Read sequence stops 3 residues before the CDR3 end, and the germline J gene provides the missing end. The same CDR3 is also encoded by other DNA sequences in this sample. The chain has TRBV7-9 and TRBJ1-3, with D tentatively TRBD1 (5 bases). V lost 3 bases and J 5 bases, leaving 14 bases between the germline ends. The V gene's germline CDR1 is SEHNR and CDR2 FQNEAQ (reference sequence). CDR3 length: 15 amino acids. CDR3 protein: CASSLAGQVRNTIYF. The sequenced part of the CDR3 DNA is TGTGCCAGCAGCTTGGCAGGGCAGGTTCGAAACACC. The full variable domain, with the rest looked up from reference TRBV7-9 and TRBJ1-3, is DTGVSQNPRHKITKRGQNVTFRCDPISEHNRLYWYRQTLGQGPEFLTYFQNEAQLEKSRLLSDRFSAERPKGSFSTLEIQRTEQGDSAMYLCASSLAGQVRNTIYFGEGSWLTVV.

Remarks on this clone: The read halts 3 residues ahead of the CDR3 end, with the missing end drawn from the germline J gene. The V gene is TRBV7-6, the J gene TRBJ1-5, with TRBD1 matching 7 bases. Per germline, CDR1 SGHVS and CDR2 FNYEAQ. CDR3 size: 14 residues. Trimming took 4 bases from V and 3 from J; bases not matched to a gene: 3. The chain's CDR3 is CASSSGTVNQPQHF. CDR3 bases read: TGTGCCAGCAGCTCCGGGACAGTCAATCAGCCC.

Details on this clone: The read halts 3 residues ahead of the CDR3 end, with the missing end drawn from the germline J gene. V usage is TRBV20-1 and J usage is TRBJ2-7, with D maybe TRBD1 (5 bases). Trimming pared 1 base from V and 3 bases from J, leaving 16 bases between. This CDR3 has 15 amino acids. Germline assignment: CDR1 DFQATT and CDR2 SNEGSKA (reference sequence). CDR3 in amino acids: CSARALSQGIYEQYF. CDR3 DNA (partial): TGCAGTGCTAGAGCGCTTAGCCAGGGCATCTACGAG.

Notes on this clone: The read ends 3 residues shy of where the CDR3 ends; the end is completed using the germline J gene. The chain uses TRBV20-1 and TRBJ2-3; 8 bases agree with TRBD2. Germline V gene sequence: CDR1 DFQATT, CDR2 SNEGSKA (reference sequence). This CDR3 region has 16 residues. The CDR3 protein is CSASLSLAGRQETQYF. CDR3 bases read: TGCAGTGCTAGTCTGTCCCTAGCGGGTAGACAAGAGACG.

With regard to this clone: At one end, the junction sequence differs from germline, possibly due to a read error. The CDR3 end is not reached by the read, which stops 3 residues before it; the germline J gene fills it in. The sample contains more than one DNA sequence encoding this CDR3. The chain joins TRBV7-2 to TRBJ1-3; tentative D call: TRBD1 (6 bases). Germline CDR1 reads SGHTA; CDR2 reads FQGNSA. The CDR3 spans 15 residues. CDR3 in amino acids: CASSQVGGGSNTIYF. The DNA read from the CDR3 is TGTGCCAGCAGCCAAGTCGGCGGGGGCAGCAACACG.

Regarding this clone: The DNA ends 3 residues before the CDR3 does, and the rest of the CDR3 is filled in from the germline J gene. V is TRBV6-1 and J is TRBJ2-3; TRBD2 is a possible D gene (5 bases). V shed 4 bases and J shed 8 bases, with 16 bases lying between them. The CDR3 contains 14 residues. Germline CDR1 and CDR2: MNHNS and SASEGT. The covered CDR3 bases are TGTGCCAGCAGTGCAAGCGGTTGGGTCGGTACG. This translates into CASSASGWVGT. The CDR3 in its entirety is CASSASGWVGTQYF.

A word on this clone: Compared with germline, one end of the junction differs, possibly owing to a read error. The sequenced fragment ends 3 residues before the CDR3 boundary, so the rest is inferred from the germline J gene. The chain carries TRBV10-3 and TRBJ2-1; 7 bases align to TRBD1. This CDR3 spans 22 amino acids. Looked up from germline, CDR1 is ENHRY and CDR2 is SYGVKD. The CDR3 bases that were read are TGTGACATCGGCCCAAAAGAACCCGACAGCTTCCCGGAAGGGGGCCCCTACAATGAG. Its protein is CDIGPKEPDSFPEGGPYNE. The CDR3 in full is CDIGPKEPDSFPEGGPYNEQFF.

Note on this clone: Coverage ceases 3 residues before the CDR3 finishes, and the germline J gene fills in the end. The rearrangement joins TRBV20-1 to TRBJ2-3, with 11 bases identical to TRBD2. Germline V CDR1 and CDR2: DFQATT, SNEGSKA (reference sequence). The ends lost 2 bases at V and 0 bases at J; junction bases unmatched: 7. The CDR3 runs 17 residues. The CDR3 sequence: CSARSPLAGGSTDTQYF. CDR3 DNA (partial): TGCAGTGCTAGATCCCCTTTAGCGGGAGGGAGCACAGATACG.

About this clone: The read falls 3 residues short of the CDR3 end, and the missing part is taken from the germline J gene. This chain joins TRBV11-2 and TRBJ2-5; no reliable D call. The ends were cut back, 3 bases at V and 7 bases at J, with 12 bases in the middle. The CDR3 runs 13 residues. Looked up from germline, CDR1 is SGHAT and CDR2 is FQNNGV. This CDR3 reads CASSFGLRGTQYF. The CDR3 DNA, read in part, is TGTGCCAGCAGCTTTGGGCTCAGAGGGACC.

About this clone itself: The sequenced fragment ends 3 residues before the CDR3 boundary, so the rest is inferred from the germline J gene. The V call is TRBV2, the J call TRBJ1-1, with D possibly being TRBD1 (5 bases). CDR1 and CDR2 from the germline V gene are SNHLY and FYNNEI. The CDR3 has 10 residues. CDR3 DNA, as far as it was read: TGTGCCAGCGAGACAGCCGGG. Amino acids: CASETAG. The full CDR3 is CASETAGAFF.

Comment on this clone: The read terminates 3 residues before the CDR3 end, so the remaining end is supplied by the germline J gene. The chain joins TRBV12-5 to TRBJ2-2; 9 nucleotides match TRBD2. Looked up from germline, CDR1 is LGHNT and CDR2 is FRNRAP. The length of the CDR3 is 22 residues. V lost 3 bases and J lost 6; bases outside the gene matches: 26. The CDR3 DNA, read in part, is TGTGCTAGTGGTTTTATGTCCGGGCAGGGTCGGTACGAACGCGGGGGGGCCGGGGAG. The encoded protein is CASGFMSGQGRYERGGAGE. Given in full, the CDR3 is CASGFMSGQGRYERGGAGELFF.

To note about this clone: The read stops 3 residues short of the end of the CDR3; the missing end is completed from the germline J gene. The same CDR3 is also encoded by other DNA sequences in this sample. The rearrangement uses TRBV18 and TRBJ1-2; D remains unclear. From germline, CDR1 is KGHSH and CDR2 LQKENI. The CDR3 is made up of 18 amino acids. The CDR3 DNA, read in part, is TGTGCCAGCTCACCACCCGAGGCGGGAGGGAGCTCCTACAATGAC. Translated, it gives CASSPPEAGGSSYND. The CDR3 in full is CASSPPEAGGSSYNDYTF.

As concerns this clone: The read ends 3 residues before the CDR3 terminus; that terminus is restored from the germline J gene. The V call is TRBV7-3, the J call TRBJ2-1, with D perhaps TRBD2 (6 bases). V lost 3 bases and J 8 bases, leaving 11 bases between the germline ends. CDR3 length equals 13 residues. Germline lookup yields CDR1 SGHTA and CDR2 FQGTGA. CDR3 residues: CASSLGGGDEQFF. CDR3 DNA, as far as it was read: TGTGCCAGCAGCTTGGGGGGAGGCGATGAG.

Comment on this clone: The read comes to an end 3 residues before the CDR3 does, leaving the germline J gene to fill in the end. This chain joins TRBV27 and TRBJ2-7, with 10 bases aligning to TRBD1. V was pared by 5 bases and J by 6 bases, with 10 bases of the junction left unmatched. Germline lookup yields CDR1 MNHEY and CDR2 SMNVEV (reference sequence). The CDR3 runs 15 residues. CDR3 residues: CASSPGQGGGIEQYF. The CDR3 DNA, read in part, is TGTGCCAGCAGTCCAGGACAGGGGGGAGGAATCGAG.

The covered CDR3 bases are TGTGCCAGCTCAGAACCGGGGAAAAACTACGAG. This encodes CASSEPGKNYE. The complete CDR3 sequence is CASSEPGKNYEQYF. The V gene is TRBV18, the J gene TRBJ2-7, with D perhaps matching TRBD2 (5 bases). The sequence runs out 3 residues before the end of the CDR3; the remainder is reconstructed from the germline J gene. The V end was cut by 5 bases, the J end by 3 bases, with 14 bases between. The CDR3 sequence is 14 residues long. The germline gives CDR1 KGHSH, CDR2 LQKENI.

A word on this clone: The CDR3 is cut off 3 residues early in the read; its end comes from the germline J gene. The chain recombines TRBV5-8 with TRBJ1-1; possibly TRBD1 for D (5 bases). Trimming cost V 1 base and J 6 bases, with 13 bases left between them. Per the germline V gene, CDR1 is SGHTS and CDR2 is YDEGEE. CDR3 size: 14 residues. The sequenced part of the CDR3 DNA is TGTGCCAGCAGCTTGTACGGGGGTGTGGCTGAA. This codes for CASSLYGGVAE. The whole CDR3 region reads CASSLYGGVAEAFF.

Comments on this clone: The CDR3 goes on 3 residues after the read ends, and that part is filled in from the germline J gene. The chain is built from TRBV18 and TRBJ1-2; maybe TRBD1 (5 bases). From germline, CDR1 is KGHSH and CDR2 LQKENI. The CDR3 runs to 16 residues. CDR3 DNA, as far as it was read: TGTGCCAGCTCACCTACGTGGGGGGACGCCTACAATGAC. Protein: CASSPTWGDAYND. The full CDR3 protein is CASSPTWGDAYNDYTF.

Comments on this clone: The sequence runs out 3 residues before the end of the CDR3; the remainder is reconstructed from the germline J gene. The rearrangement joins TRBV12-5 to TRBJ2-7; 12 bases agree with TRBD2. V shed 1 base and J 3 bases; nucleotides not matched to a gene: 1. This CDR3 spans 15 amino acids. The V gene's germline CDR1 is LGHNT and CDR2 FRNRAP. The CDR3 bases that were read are TGTGCTAGTGGTTTGGGACTAGCGGGAGTCTACGAG. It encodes CASGLGLAGVYE. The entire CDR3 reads CASGLGLAGVYEQYF.

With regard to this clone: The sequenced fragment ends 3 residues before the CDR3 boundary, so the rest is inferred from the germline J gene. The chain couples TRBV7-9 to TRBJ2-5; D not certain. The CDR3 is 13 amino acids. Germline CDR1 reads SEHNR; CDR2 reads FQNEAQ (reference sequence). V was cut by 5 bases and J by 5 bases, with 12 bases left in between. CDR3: CASSHPLRETQYF. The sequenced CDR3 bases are TGTGCCAGCAGCCACCCCCTGAGGGAGACC.

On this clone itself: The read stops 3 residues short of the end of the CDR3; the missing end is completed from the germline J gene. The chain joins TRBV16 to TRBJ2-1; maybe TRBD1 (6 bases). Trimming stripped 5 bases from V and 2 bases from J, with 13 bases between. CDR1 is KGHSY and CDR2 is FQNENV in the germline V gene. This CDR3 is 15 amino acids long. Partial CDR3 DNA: TGTGCCAGCAGCGCAGGGGTTCTTACCTACAATGAG. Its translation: CASSAGVLTYNE. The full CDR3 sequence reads CASSAGVLTYNEQFF.